Sequencing of this T cell receptor beta chain was carried out in a study of blood T cell repertoires in COVID-19. TCRdb's table, derived via immunoSEQ multiplex PCR, lists solely in-frame clones and lacks some. This table holds 400,000 or so clones, approximately 89% found once. The CDR3 is 13 amino acids. The V gene lost 1 base and the J gene lost 3 bases, with 8 bases spanning the gap. Germline V lookup: CDR1 SGHRS, CDR2 YFSETQ. The chain has TRBV5-1 and TRBJ2-7; D possibly corresponds to TRBD1 (6 bases). The sequenced sample was PBMCs or T cells enriched from blood (not recorded which). The receptor was derived from a man aged 40-49 years in a cohort exposed to, infected with or recovered from COVID-19 (not recorded which). The chain's CDR3 is CASSLTGNYEQYF. The CDR3, as DNA: TGCGCCAGCAGCTTGACAGGGAACTACGAGCAGTACTTC.